This T cell receptor beta chain comes out of a study of blood T cell repertoires in COVID-19. About the study: Whether acute or convalescent, the COVID-19 samples came from the United States, Italy and Spain. PBMCs, B-cell-depleted T cells, or T cells were the source of the cDNA or gDNA that made up the material.

Original processing methods: Reference gene primer amplification gave nucleated cell count estimates. The table came from immunoSEQ multiplex PCR; TCRdb's copy has only in-frame clones and leaves some out. V, J and clone size were drawn from that table, and D and trimming were deduced from the DNA. The sample includes 110,000 to 150,000 clones, around 77% of them seen just once. Trimming cost V 3 bases and J 0 bases; bases outside gene matches: 1. The CDR3 covers 14 residues. Germline V CDR1 and CDR2: GTSNPN, SVGIG (reference sequence). The specimen sequenced was peripheral blood. This chain connects TRBV30 to TRBJ2-7; TRBD2 matches at 11 bases. This sequence originates from a man in his fifties or sixties with active or convalescent COVID-19. The CDR3 coding sequence is TGTGCCTGGAGGACTAGCGGGACCTCCTACGAGCAGTACTTC. This translates into CAWRTSGTSYEQYF.